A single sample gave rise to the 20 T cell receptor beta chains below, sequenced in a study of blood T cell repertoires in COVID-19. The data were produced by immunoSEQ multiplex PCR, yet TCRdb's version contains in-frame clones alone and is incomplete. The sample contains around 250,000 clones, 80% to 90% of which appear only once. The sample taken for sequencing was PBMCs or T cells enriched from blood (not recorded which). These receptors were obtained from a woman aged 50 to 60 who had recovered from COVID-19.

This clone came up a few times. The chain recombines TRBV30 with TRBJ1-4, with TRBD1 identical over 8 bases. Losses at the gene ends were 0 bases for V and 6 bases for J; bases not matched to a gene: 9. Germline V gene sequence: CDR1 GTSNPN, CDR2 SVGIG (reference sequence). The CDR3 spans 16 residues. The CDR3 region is CAWSVPLGQGYEKLFF. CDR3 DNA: TGTGCCTGGAGTGTACCGCTCGGACAGGGCTATGAAAAACTGTTTTTT.

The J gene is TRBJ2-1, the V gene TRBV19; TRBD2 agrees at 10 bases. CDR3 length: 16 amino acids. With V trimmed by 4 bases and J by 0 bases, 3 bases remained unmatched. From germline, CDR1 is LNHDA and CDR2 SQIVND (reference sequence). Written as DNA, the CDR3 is TGTGCCAGTAGTAGGGGACTAGCGAACTCCTACAATGAGCAGTTCTTC. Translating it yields CASSRGLANSYNEQFF.

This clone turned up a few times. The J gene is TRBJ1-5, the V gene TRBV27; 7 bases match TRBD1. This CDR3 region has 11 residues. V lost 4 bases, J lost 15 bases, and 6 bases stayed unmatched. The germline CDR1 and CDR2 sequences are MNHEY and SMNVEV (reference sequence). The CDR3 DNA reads TGTGCCAGCAGTTCAGGGACAGCTCTGCATTTT. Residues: CASSSGTALHF.

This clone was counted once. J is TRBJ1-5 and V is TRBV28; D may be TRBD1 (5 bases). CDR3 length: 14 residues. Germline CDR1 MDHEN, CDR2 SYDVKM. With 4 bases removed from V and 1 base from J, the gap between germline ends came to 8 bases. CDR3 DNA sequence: TGTGCCAGCAGTTCCCGACAGAGCAATCAGCCCCAGCATTTT. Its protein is CASSSRQSNQPQHF.

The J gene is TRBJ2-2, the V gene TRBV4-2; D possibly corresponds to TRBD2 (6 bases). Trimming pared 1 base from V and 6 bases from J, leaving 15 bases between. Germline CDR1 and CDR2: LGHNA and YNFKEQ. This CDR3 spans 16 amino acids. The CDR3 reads CASSQVGTRGAGELFF. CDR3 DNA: TGTGCCAGCAGCCAAGTAGGGACTCGAGGCGCCGGGGAGCTGTTTTTT.

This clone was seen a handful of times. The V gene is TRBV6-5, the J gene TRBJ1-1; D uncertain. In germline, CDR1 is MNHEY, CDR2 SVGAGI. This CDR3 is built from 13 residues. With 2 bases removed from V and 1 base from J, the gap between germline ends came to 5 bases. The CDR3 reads CASSYGGNTEAFF. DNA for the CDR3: TGTGCCAGCAGTTACGGAGGGAACACTGAAGCTTTCTTT.

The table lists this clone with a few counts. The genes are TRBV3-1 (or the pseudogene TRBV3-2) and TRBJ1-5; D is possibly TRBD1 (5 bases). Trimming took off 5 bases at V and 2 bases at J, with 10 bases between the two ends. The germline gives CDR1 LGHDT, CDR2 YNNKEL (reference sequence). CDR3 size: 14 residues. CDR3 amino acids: CASSGGVGNQPQHF. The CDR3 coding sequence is TGTGCCAGCAGCGGGGGGGTGGGCAATCAGCCCCAGCATTTT.

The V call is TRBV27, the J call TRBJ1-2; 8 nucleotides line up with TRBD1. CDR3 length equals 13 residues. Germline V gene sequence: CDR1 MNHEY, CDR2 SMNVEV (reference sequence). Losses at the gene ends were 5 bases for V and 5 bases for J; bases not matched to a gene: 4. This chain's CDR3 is CASSPDRGYGYTF. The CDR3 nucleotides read TGTGCCAGCAGTCCTGACAGGGGATATGGCTACACCTTC.

CDR3 in DNA: TGTGCCAGCAGTGGAGGGGGGGTAGCCAAAAACATTCAGTACTTC. Translated, it gives CASSGGGVAKNIQYF. The rearrangement uses TRBV2 and TRBJ2-4; weak D call: TRBD2 (7 bases). The CDR3 spans 15 residues. Trimming took off 4 bases at V and 0 bases at J, with 10 bases between the two ends. Germline CDR1 reads SNHLY; CDR2 reads FYNNEI. Looking up the rest from reference TRBV2 and TRBJ2-4 gives the full variable domain: EPEVTQTPSHQVTQMGQEVILRCVPISNHLYFYWYRQILGQKVEFLVSFYNNEISEKSEIFDDQFSVERPDGSNFTLKIRSTKLEDSAMYFCASSGGGVAKNIQYFGAGTRLSVL.

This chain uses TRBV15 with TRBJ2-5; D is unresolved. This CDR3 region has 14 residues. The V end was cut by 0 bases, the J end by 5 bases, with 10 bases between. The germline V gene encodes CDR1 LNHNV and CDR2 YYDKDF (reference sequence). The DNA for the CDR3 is TGTGCCACCAGCAGAGATATGGGCAGGGAGACCCAGTACTTC. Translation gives CATSRDMGRETQYF.

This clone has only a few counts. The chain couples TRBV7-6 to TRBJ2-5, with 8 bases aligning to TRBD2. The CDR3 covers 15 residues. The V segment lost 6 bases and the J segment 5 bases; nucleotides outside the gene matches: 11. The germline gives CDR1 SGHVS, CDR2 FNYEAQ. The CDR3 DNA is TGTGCCAGCAGTCTCGGGGGGGACCCTCGGGAGACCCAGTACTTC. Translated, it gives CASSLGGDPRETQYF.

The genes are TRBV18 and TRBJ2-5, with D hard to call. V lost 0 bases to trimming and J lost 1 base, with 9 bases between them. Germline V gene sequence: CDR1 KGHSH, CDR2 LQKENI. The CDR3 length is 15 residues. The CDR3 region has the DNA TGTGCCAGCTCACCACCCCGCGGCACCCAAGAGACCCAGTACTTC. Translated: CASSPPRGTQETQYF.

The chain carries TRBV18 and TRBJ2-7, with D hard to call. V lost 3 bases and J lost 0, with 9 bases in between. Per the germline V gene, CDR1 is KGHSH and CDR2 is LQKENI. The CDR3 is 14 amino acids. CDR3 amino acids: CASSPYGYSYEQYF. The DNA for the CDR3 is TGTGCCAGCTCACCTTACGGTTACTCCTACGAGCAGTACTTC.

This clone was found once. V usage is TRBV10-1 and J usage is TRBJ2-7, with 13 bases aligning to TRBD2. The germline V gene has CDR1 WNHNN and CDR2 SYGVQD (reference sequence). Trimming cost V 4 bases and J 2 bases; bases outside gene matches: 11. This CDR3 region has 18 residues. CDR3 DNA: TGCGCCAGCAGTGGCCAACCCGGGACTAGCGGGATCGCCTACGAGCAGTACTTC. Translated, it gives CASSGQPGTSGIAYEQYF.

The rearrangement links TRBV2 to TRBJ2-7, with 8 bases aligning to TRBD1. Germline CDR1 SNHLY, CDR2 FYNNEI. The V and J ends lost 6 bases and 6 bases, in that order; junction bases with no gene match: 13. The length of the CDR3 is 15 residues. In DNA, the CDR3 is TGTGCCAGCAGGGATGGGGACCACACAGGGGGCGAGCAGTACTTC. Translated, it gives CASRDGDHTGGEQYF.

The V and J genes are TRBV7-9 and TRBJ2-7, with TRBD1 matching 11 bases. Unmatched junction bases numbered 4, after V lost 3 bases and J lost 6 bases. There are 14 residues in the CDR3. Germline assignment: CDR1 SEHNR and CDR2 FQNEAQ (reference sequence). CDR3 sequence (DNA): TGTGCCAGCAGCTTCGGACAGGGGGCACGCGAGCAGTACTTC. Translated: CASSFGQGAREQYF.

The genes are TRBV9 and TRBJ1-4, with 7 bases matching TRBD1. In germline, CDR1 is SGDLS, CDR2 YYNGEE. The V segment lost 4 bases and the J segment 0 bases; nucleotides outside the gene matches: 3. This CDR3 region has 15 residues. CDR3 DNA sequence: TGTGCCAGCAGCTATCAGGGGGCAACTAATGAAAAACTGTTTTTT. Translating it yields CASSYQGATNEKLFF.

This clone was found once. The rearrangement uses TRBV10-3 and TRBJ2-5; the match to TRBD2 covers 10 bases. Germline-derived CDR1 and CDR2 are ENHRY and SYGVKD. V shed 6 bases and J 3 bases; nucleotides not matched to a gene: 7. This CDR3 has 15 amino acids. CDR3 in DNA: TGTGCCATCAGACCGGGACTAGCGATGGAAGAGACCCAGTACTTC. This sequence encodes CAIRPGLAMEETQYF.

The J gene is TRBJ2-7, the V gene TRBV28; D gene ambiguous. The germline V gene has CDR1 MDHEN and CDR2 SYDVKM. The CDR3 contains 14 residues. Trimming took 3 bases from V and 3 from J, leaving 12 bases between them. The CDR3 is CASSFVAELYEQYF. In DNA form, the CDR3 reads TGTGCCAGCAGTTTTGTTGCGGAACTCTACGAGCAGTACTTC.

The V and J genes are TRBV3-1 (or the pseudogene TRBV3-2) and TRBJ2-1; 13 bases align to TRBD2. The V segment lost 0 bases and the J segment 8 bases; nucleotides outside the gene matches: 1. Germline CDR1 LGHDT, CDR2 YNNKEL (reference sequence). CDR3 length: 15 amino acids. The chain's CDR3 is CASSQELAGGDEQFF. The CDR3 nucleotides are TGTGCCAGCAGCCAAGAACTAGCGGGAGGGGATGAGCAGTTCTTC.